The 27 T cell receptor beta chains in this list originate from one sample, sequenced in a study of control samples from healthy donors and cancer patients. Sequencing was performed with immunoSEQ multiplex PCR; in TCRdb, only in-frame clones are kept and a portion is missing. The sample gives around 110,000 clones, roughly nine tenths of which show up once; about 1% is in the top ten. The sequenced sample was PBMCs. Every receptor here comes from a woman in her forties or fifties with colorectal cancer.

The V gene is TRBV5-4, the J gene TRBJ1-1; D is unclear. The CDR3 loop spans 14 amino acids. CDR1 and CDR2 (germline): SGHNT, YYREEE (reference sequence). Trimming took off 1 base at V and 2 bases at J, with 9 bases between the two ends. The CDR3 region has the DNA TGTGCCAGCAGCTTGAGCCGGGCCAACACTGAAGCTTTCTTT. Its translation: CASSLSRANTEAFF.

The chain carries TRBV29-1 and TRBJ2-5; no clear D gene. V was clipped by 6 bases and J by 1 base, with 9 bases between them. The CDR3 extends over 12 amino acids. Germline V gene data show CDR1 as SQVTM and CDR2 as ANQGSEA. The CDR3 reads CSVGLPQETQYF. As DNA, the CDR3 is TGCAGCGTGGGCCTTCCCCAAGAGACCCAGTACTTC. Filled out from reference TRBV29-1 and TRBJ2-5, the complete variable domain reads SAVISQKPSRDICQRGTSLTIQCQVDSQVTMMFWYRQQPGQSLTLIATANQGSEATYESGFVIDKFPISRPNLTFSTLTVSNMSPEDSSIYLCSVGLPQETQYFGPGTRLLVL.

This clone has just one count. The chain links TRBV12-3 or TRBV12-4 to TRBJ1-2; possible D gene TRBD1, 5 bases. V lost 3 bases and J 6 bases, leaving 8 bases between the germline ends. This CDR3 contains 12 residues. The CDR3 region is CASSLGVDGYTF. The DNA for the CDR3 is TGTGCCAGCAGTTTGGGGGTGGATGGCTACACCTTC.

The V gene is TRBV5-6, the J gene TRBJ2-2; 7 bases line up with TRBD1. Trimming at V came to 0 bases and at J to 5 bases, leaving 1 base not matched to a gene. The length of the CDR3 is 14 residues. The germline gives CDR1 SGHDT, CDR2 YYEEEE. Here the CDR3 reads CASSLEGATGELFF. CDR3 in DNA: TGTGCCAGCAGCTTGGAGGGGGCTACCGGGGAGCTGTTTTTT.

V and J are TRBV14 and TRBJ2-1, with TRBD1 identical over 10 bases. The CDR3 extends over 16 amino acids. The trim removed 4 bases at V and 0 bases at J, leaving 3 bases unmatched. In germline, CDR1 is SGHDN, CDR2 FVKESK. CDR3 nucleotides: TGTGCCAGCAGCCTACGACAGGGGGCCTCCTACAATGAGCAGTTCTTC. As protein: CASSLRQGASYNEQFF.

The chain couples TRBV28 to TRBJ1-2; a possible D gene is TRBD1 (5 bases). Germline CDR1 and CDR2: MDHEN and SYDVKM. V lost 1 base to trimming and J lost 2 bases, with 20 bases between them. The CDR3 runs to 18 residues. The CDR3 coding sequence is TGTGCCAGCAGTTTATCTTTTGGGGGGAGAAGGTTAAACTATGGCTACACCTTC. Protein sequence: CASSLSFGGRRLNYGYTF.

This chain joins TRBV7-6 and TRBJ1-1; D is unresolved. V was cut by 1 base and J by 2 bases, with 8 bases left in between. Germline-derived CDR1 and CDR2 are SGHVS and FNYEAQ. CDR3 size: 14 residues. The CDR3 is CASSLVGSNTEAFF. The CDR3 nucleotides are TGTGCCAGCAGCTTAGTAGGCAGTAACACTGAAGCTTTCTTT. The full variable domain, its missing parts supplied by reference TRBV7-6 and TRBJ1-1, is GAGVSQSPRYKVTKRGQDVALRCDPISGHVSLYWYRQALGQGPEFLTYFNYEAQQDKSGLPNDRFSAERPEGSISTLTIQRTEQRDSAMYRCASSLVGSNTEAFFGQGTRLTVV.

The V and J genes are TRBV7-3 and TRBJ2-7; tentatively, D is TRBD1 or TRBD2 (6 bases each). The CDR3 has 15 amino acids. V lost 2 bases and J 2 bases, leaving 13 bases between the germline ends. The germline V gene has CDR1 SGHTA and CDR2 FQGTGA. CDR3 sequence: CASSLYSGGTYEQYF. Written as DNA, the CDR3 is TGTGCCAGCAGCTTATACTCCGGGGGCACCTACGAGCAGTACTTC. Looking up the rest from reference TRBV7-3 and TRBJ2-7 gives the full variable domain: GAGVSQTPSNKVTEKGKYVELRCDPISGHTALYWYRQSLGQGPEFLIYFQGTGAADDSGLPNDRFFAVRPEGSVSTLKIQRTERGDSAVYLCASSLYSGGTYEQYFGPGTRLTVT.

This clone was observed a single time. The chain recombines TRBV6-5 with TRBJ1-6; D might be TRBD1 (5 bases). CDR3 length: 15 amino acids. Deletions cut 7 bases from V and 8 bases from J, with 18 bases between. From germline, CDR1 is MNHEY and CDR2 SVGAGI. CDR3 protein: CASNRGGEGDSPLHF. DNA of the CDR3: TGTGCCAGCAACCGTGGAGGGGAGGGCGATTCACCCCTCCACTTT.

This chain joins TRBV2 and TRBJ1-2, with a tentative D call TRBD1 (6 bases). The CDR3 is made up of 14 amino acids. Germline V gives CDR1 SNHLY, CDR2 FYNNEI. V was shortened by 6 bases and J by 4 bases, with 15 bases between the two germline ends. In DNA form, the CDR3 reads TGTGCCAGCAGGCTGACAGGAGGGGGCTATGGCTACACCTTC. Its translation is CASRLTGGGYGYTF.

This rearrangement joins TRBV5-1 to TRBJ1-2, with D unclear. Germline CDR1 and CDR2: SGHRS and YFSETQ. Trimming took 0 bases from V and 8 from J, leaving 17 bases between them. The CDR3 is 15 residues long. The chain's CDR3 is CASSLAQIPQEGYTF. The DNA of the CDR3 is TGCGCCAGCAGCTTGGCCCAGATCCCCCAAGAAGGCTACACCTTC.

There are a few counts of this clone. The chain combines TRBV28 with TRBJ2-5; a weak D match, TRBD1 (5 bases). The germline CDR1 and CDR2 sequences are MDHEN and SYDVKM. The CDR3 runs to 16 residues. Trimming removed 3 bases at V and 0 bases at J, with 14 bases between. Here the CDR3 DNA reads TGTGCCAGCAGTTTCGTAGGGGAACCGTACCAAGAGACCCAGTACTTC. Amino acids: CASSFVGEPYQETQYF.

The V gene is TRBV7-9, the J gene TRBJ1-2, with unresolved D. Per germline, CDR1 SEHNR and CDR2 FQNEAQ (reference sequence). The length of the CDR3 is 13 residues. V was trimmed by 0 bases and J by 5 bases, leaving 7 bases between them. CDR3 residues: CASSLAPTYGYTF. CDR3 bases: TGTGCCAGCAGCTTAGCGCCAACGTATGGCTACACCTTC. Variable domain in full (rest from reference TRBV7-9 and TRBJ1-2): DTGVSQNPRHKITKRGQNVTFRCDPISEHNRLYWYRQTLGQGPEFLTYFQNEAQLEKSRLLSDRFSAERPKGSFSTLEIQRTEQGDSAMYLCASSLAPTYGYTFGSGTRLTVV.

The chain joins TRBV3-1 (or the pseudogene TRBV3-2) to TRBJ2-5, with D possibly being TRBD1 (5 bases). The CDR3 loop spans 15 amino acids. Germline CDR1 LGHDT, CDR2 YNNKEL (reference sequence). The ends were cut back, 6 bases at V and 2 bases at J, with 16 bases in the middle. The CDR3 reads CASSLTGVQQETQYF. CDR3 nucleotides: TGTGCCAGCAGTCTAACAGGTGTACAGCAAGAGACCCAGTACTTC.

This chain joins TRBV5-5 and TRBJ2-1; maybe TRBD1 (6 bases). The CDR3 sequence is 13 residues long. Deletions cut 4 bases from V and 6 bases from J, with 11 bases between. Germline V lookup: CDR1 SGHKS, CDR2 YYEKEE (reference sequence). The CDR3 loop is CASSPDRPNEQFF. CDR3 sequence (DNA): TGTGCCAGCAGCCCGGACAGACCCAATGAGCAGTTCTTC.

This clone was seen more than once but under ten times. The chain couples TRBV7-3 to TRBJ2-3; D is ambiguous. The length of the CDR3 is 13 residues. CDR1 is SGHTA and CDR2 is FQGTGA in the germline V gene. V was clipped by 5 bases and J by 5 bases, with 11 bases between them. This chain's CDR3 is CASSQPNGDTQYF. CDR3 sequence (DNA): TGTGCCAGCAGCCAACCTAATGGAGATACGCAGTATTTT. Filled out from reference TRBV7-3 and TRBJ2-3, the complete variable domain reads GAGVSQTPSNKVTEKGKYVELRCDPISGHTALYWYRQSLGQGPEFLIYFQGTGAADDSGLPNDRFFAVRPEGSVSTLKIQRTERGDSAVYLCASSQPNGDTQYFGPGTRLTVL.

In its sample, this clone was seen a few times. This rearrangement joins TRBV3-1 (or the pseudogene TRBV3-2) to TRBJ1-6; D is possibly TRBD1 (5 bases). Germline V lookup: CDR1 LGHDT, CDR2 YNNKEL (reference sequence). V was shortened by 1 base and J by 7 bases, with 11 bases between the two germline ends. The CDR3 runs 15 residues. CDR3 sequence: CASSQGRTRNSPLHF. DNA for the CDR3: TGTGCCAGCAGCCAAGGAAGGACACGGAATTCACCCCTCCACTTT.

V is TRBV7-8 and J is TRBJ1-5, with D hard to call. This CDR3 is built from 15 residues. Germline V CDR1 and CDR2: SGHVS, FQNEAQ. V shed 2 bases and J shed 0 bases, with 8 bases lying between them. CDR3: CASSLWLYSNQPQHF. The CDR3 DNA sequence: TGTGCCAGCAGCTTATGGCTTTATAGCAATCAGCCCCAGCATTTT.

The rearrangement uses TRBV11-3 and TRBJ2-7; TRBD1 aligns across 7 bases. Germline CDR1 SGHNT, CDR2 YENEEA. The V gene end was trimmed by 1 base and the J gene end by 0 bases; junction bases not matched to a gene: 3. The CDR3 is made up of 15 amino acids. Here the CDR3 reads CASSLVGTDSYEQYF. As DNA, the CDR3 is TGTGCCAGCAGCTTAGTAGGGACAGACTCCTACGAGCAGTACTTC.

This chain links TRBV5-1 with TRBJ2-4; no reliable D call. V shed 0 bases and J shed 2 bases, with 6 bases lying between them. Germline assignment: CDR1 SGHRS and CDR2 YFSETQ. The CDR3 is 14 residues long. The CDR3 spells CASSLETPKNIQYF. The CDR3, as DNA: TGCGCCAGCAGCTTGGAGACCCCCAAAAACATTCAGTACTTC.

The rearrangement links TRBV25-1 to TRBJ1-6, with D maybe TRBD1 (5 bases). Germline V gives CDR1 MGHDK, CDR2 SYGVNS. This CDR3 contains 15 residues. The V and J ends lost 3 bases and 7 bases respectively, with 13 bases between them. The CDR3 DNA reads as TGTGCCAGCAGTGATCTGCAGGGCTTGAATTCACCCCTCCACTTT. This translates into CASSDLQGLNSPLHF.

This CDR3 is CASSGGQGTYGYTF. The DNA of the CDR3 is TGCGCCAGCAGCGGTGGACAGGGAACCTATGGCTACACCTTC. The chain has TRBV5-1 and TRBJ1-2; 8 bases match TRBD1. The CDR3 contains 14 residues. The V segment lost 4 bases and the J segment 4 bases; nucleotides outside the gene matches: 6. The V gene's germline CDR1 is SGHRS and CDR2 YFSETQ. Supplemented by reference TRBV5-1 and TRBJ1-2, the full variable domain reads KAGVTQTPRYLIKTRGQQVTLSCSPISGHRSVSWYQQTPGQGLQFLFEYFSETQRNKGNFPGRFSGRQFSNSRSEMNVSTLELGDSALYLCASSGGQGTYGYTFGSGTRLTVV.

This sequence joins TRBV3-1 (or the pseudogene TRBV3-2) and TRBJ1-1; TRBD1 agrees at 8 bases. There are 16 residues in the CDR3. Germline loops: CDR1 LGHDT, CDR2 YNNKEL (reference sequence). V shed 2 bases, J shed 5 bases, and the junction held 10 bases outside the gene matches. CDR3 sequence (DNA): TGTGCCAGCAGCCAATTTCCCGGGACAGGACGGACTGAAGCTTTCTTT. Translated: CASSQFPGTGRTEAFF.

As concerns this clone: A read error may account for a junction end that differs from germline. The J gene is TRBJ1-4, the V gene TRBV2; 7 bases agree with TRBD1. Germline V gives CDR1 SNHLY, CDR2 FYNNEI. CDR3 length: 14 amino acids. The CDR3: CASSEDRVIEKLFF. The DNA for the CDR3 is TGTGCCAGCAGCGAAGACAGGGTAATTGAAAAACTGTTTTTT.

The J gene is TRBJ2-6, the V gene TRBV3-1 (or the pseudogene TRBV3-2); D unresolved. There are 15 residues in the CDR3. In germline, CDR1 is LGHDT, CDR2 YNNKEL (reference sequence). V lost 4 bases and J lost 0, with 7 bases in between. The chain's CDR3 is CASSRGLSGANVLTF. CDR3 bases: TGTGCCAGCAGCCGCGGTCTCTCTGGGGCCAACGTCCTGACTTTC.

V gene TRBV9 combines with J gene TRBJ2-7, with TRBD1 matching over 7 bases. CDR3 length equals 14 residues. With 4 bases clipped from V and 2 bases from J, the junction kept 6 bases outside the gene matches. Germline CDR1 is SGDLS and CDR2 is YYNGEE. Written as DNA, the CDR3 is TGTGCCAGCAGCCCTGGGACAGTAACCTACGAGCAGTACTTC. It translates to CASSPGTVTYEQYF.

The CDR3 DNA sequence: TGTGCCAGTAGGAGGGGGGCAGGGGACAATCAGCCCCAGCATTTT. Amino acids: CASRRGAGDNQPQHF. The chain links TRBV19 to TRBJ1-5; D might be TRBD1 (6 bases). From germline, CDR1 is LNHDA and CDR2 SQIVND (reference sequence). V lost 6 bases to trimming and J lost 3 bases, with 15 bases between them. The CDR3 runs to 15 residues.